Listed below are T cell receptor beta chains from one sample, sequenced in a study of siplizumab effects on memory and regulatory T cells. The assay was immunoSEQ multiplex PCR, and TCRdb's table has in-frame clones only and misses some. The sample includes 100,000 to 120,000 clones, about 92% of them seen just once. The specimen was CD4+ T cells sorted from blood. The receptors were sampled from a human donor in good health. CDR3s include the opening cysteine and the closing phenylalanine or tryptophan.

V gene,J gene,CDR3 protein
TRBV19,TRBJ2-1,CASSISSRRTALSTEQFF
TRBV30,TRBJ1-1,CAWCNPTGGTEAFF
TRBV30,TRBJ1-5,CAWRGRDRGNSNQPQHF
TRBV5-5,TRBJ2-1,CASSLIAGVNEQFF
TRBV10-3,TRBJ2-3,CAISVRPPRDTDTQYF
TRBV25-1,TRBJ2-7,CASTAVGYEQYF
TRBV13,TRBJ1-4,CASSFSLQGADEKLFF
TRBV9,TRBJ2-2,CASRRNTGELFF
TRBV6-1,TRBJ2-2,CASTAGTVTGELFF
TRBV11-3,TRBJ1-3,CASSGAGNTIYF
TRBV5-4,TRBJ2-1,CASRGGEAGGINNEQFF
TRBV10-3,TRBJ2-7,CAIMGLAGASHEQYF
TRBV6-5,TRBJ1-5,CASSYSMGSNQPQHF
TRBV7-2,TRBJ2-7,CASSSRHGPYEQYF
TRBV30,TRBJ1-2,CAWWTVNYGYTF
TRBV6-1,TRBJ2-3,CASSERLAGGSGRTDTQYF
TRBV2,TRBJ1-1,CASSERTGNTEAFF
TRBV18,TRBJ2-7,CASSPFSVVSYEQYF
TRBV12-5,TRBJ1-2,CASGSGTRGYYGYTF
TRBV4-1,TRBJ2-6,CASSQPLGLAGGNLSGANVLTF
TRBV28,TRBJ2-7,CASSPSGYEQYF
TRBV6-1,TRBJ2-3,CASRSTRSDTQYF
TRBV19,TRBJ2-3,CASSTPRTDTQYF
TRBV6-6,TRBJ2-7,CASRPDLSLYEQYF
TRBV5-1,.,CASTPGQGAGEQYF
TRBV4-1,TRBJ1-2,CASSTTGTYGYTF
TRBV14,TRBJ1-5,CASSITGDQPQHF
TRBV5-6,TRBJ1-4,CASSFMLREGATNEKLFF
TRBV7-2,TRBJ2-7,CASSTGPAGEQYF
TRBV29-1,TRBJ2-3,CSVAPPGRGTDTQYF
TRBV5-1,TRBJ2-1,CASSLSPLGGREGEQFF
TRBV6-5,TRBJ2-2,CASSYISPPGTGELFF
TRBV4-1,TRBJ2-3,CASSQGTSGPTPSTDTQYF
TRBV5-4,TRBJ2-7,CASSLQGGYEQYF
TRBV5-4,TRBJ2-3,CASSLTSLADTQYF
TRBV5-1,TRBJ1-4,CASSPGTGGGGEKLFF
TRBV10-3,TRBJ2-1,CAIGGHNEQFF
TRBV6-4,TRBJ1-5,CASRTRGGDIPQPQHF
TRBV5-5,TRBJ1-1,CASSSLPGQGARAFF
TRBV27,TRBJ1-6,CASSHQSSYNSPLHF
TRBV30,TRBJ1-2,CAWSSKVTGGNGYTF
TRBV7-2,TRBJ2-7,CASTPGPFYEQYF
TRBV30,TRBJ1-3,CAWTRNGNTIYF
TRBV30,TRBJ2-3,CAWGILAGGGDTQYF
TRBV29-1,TRBJ1-2,CSVLIVRGYTF
TRBV5-1,TRBJ2-3,CASSVTSSPTDTQYF
TRBV28,TRBJ2-7,CASSFYDGSYEQYF
TRBV5-6,TRBJ1-2,CASSLKGRDYGYTF
TRBV7-9,TRBJ2-7,CASSPLAGAHSYEQYF
TRBV21-1,TRBJ2-7,CASSKCDRAHEQYF
TRBV18,TRBJ1-5,CASSPPSRSNQPQHF
TRBV7-8,TRBJ2-2,CASRRTIALEAGELFF
TRBV2,TRBJ1-2,CASSGQINYGYTF